These T cell receptor beta chains were read from a single sample in a study of blood T cell repertoires in COVID-19. The table came from immunoSEQ multiplex PCR; TCRdb's copy has only in-frame clones and leaves some out. The data show under 200,000 clones, with approximately 86% seen just once and almost 1% held by the top ten. The specimen sequenced was peripheral blood. These receptor sequences come from a man aged 18 to 29 with acute or convalescent COVID-19. CDR3s include the opening cysteine and the closing phenylalanine or tryptophan. The D gene is left open where the match is weak. Clone size is given for some rows only: seen once, a few or many times, or a class if the clone is expanded.

v_gene	abundance	d_gene	j_gene	CDR3nt	CDR3aa
TRBV2	-	-	TRBJ2-7	TGTGCCAGCAGTGAAGCGCTTCGAAAAGGGGCGGACGAGCAGTACTTC	CASSEALRKGADEQYF
TRBV12-3/TRBV12-4	few	TRBD1	TRBJ1-2	TGTGCCAGCAGGGGACAGGGTTACTATGGCTACACCTTC	CASRGQGYYGYTF
TRBV2	few	-	TRBJ1-4	TGTGCCAGCAGTGAAGCGTTGGGAGCCCCTAATGAAAAACTGTTTTTT	CASSEALGAPNEKLFF
TRBV7-9	-	TRBD1	TRBJ1-1	TGTGCCAGCAGCCTCCGACTACGGACAGGGGGCAATGCTGAAGCTTTCTTT	CASSLRLRTGGNAEAFF
TRBV5-1	-	-	TRBJ2-5	TGCGCCAGCAACTTATCGACAGTCCAAGAGACCCAGTACTTC	CASNLSTVQETQYF
TRBV6-5	-	TRBD1	TRBJ1-2	TGTGCCAGCAGTTACGTGGGGACAGGGGATAACTATGGCTACACCTTC	CASSYVGTGDNYGYTF
TRBV5-8	-	TRBD1	TRBJ1-2	TGTGCCAGCAGCACCAGGACAGGCCTCAACTATGGCTACACCTTC	CASSTRTGLNYGYTF
TRBV7-2	-	TRBD2	TRBJ2-3	TGTGCCAGCAGCTTAGTAGGCGGGGGGTCCGAAATCACAGATACGCAGTATTTT	CASSLVGGGSEITDTQYF
TRBV6-6	once	-	TRBJ1-4	TGTGTCAGCAGCGAGCCTGGGGCGGTGGGTGAAAAACTGTTTTTT	CVSSEPGAVGEKLFF
TRBV14	few	-	TRBJ1-2	TGTGCCAGCAGCCCGTCGGGTGGGGCCGCTATCTATGGCTACACCTTC	CASSPSGGAAIYGYTF
TRBV6-5	-	-	TRBJ2-3	TGTGCCAGCAGGCCAGGGCTTAGCACAGATACGCAGTATTTT	CASRPGLSTDTQYF
TRBV19	few	TRBD1	TRBJ1-1	TGTGCCAGTAGTCAGGGGGCGGGTACTGAAGCTTTCTTT	CASSQGAGTEAFF
TRBV18	-	TRBD1	TRBJ1-4	TGTGCCAGCTCCCGGGGACAGGGGACTAATGAAAAACTGTTTTTT	CASSRGQGTNEKLFF
TRBV28	-	TRBD2	TRBJ2-5	TGTGCCAGCAGTTTATCTCGGATCCAGCGGGGGGACGAGACCCAGTACTTC	CASSLSRIQRGDETQYF
TRBV12-3/TRBV12-4	-	TRBD1	TRBJ1-2	TGTGCCAGCAGCTGGACAGGTGGGGGCTACACCTTC	CASSWTGGGYTF
TRBV25-1	-	-	TRBJ1-2	TGTGCCAGCAGTGAACAGGGCCTCTATGGCTACACCTTC	CASSEQGLYGYTF
TRBV5-1	-	TRBD1	TRBJ1-2	TGCGCCAGCAGCTTAGAGGACAGGGCTGGCTACACCTTC	CASSLEDRAGYTF
TRBV2	-	TRBD2	TRBJ2-1	TGTGCCAGCAGTGAAAAGCGCGGGGGGGCATACAATGAGCAGTTCTTC	CASSEKRGGAYNEQFF
TRBV10-3	-	TRBD1	TRBJ2-1	TGTGCCATCAGTGAACTCGGGACAGAGAACTACAATGAGCAGTTCTTC	CAISELGTENYNEQFF
TRBV18	-	TRBD1	TRBJ1-2	TGTGCCAGCTCACCCCTCGGGACAGAAGTAAACTATGGCTACACCTTC	CASSPLGTEVNYGYTF
TRBV5-5	few	TRBD1	TRBJ1-2	TGTGCCAGCAGCTTAATACAGGGGGCGTATGGCTACACCTTC	CASSLIQGAYGYTF
TRBV21-1	-	-	TRBJ1-4	TGTGCCAGCAGCATCGACACGGGACACCCGAATGAAAAACTGTTTTTT	CASSIDTGHPNEKLFF
TRBV3-1/TRBV3-2	-	TRBD2	TRBJ2-5	TGTGCCAGCAGCCCCACCGGGGGGGCGGCCCGCGAGACCCAGTACTTC	CASSPTGGAARETQYF
TRBV19	-	-	TRBJ1-5	TGTGCCAGTAGCCATCACAGAAGGGGGGGGAGCAATCAGCCCCAGCATTTT	CASSHHRRGGSNQPQHF
TRBV10-3	-	-	TRBJ1-6	TGTGCCATCAGTGTGGAGGGGACCGAAAATTCACCCCTCCACTTT	CAISVEGTENSPLHF
TRBV15	-	TRBD1	TRBJ2-7	TGTGCCACCAGCAGCAGACAGGGGTGGGACGAGCAGTACTTC	CATSSRQGWDEQYF
TRBV6-1	once	-	TRBJ1-6	TGTGCCAGCAGTGGAAGCCAATACGTTTTGCATTCACCCCTCCACTTT	CASSGSQYVLHSPLHF
TRBV27	-	-	TRBJ1-5	TGTGCCAGCAGTTTAACAGGGATGGGCAATCAGCCCCAGCATTTT	CASSLTGMGNQPQHF
TRBV7-3	-	TRBD1	TRBJ2-7	TGTGCCAGCAGCCCTTCGGGGGACAGGTCGGAGGAGCAGTACTTC	CASSPSGDRSEEQYF
TRBV9	once	TRBD1	TRBJ1-1	TGTGCCAGCAGCGTAGCTGACAGGGGCTTCACTGAAGCTTTCTTT	CASSVADRGFTEAFF
TRBV3-1/TRBV3-2	-	TRBD2	TRBJ2-1	TGTGCCAGCAGCCAAGATGGTGTCGGTAGCGGGGGCTCCAATGAGCAGTTCTTC	CASSQDGVGSGGSNEQFF
TRBV7-9	-	-	TRBJ1-5	TGTGCCAGCAGCAACCAGGGGCGGCCCCAGCATTTT	CASSNQGRPQHF
TRBV2	few	TRBD1	TRBJ2-1	TGTGCCAGCATTGTGCACGGGACAGGATCCTACAATGAGCAGTTCTTC	CASIVHGTGSYNEQFF
TRBV25-1	-	-	TRBJ1-1	TGTGCCAGCAGTGCCCGGGGGGTTTCAAGTGCAGCTTTCTTT	CASSARGVSSAAFF
TRBV11-2	-	TRBD2	TRBJ2-1	TGTGCCAGCAGCTTAAATCTTCTTGGCGGGGGTTTCAATGAGCAGTTCTTC	CASSLNLLGGGFNEQFF
TRBV6-6	few	-	TRBJ2-5	TGTGCCAGCAGTTACTTCGGGGGCCAAGAGACCCAGTACTTC	CASSYFGGQETQYF
TRBV19	-	-	TRBJ1-2	TGTGCCAGTAGTATCGGTCGGGGGGTTGGCTACACCTTC	CASSIGRGVGYTF
TRBV14	-	-	TRBJ2-3	TGTGCCAGCAGCCAATGGTCCGGGACGCAGTATTTT	CASSQWSGTQYF
TRBV14	-	-	TRBJ1-3	TGTGCCAGCAGCCAAGATCGAGGAGGCTCTGGAAACACCATATATTTT	CASSQDRGGSGNTIYF
TRBV18	-	-	TRBJ2-3	TGTGCCAGCTCACCCCCCTATTCGGGCACAGATACGCAGTATTTT	CASSPPYSGTDTQYF
TRBV6-5	-	-	TRBJ1-1	TGTGCCAGCAGGCGGGCCTTGGGTTTGAACACTGAAGCTTTCTTT	CASRRALGLNTEAFF
TRBV25-1	few	TRBD1	TRBJ1-2	TGTGCCAGCAGTCCCCGGACAGGGGTCGGGGGCTACACCTTC	CASSPRTGVGGYTF
TRBV30	-	-	TRBJ1-1	TGTGCCTGGAACCCGGGATTAAACACTGAAGCTTTCTTT	CAWNPGLNTEAFF
TRBV6-5	-	TRBD1	TRBJ2-7	TGTGCCAGCAGTTACTCCCGGGACAGCCTTCGCGGGCAGTACTTC	CASSYSRDSLRGQYF
TRBV7-9	-	TRBD1	TRBJ2-2	TGTGCCAGCAGCCCCGGACAGGGTAACACCGGGGAGCTGTTTTTT	CASSPGQGNTGELFF
TRBV19	once	-	TRBJ1-6	TGTGCCAGTAAAGAGGGACAAGATAATTCACCCCTCCACTTT	CASKEGQDNSPLHF
TRBV6-2/TRBV6-3	once	-	TRBJ2-3	TGTGCCAGCAGTTACGGGCTAGCCGACACAGATACGCAGTATTTT	CASSYGLADTDTQYF
TRBV10-1	-	TRBD2	TRBJ2-3	TGCGCCAGCTCCAGCGGGGCAGATACGCAGTATTTT	CASSSGADTQYF
TRBV7-8	-	-	TRBJ1-1	TGTGCCAGCAGCTTATCGCGTACAGAGAACACTGAAGCTTTCTTT	CASSLSRTENTEAFF
TRBV30	-	-	TRBJ2-1	TGTGCCTGGACGAGGACAGTCTCCTACAATGAGCAGTTCTTC	CAWTRTVSYNEQFF
TRBV21-1	-	-	TRBJ2-2	TGTGCCAGCAGGCCAAAGAGGAGGCTAGCGGAGAACACCGGGGAGCTGTTTTTT	CASRPKRRLAENTGELFF